This T cell receptor (beta chain) appears in the sequencing data of a study of blood T cell repertoires in COVID-19 (dated by TCRdb to between 2020 and 2021). Regarding the study in general: Samples from collaborators originated in the United States, Italy and Spain and spanned both the acute and convalescent phases of COVID-19. Where available, HLA class I and class II types were obtained from metadata supplied by the sample provider rather than from assay-based typing. Samples were obtained from the ongoing ImmuneRACE study (first 160 participants) and from approximately 1,200 subjects provided by 6 global collaborators. Sample metadata almost always included a de-identified subject ID, COVID-19 status, age in years and sex. The dataset comprised deeply sampled blood TCRbeta repertoires from subjects exposed to, actively infected with, or recovered from COVID-19. The repertoires were released in a freely available public database meant as a resource for research on the immune response to SARS-CoV-2. The material from the prospective study consisted of cDNA or gDNA derived from T cells, B-cell-depleted T cells, or PBMCs.

In the case of this clone: Its antigen is still unknown. No clone much larger than this one lies a single base away; base qualities are absent.

The CDR3 goes from the cysteine to the phenylalanine over 14 residues. CDR3 DNA only is kept here, 42 bases in frame from base 1. CDR1 is given as SNHLY and CDR2 as FYNNEI, both from the germline V gene. At the junction V is shortened by 4 bases and J by 6 bases; bases outside the gene matches: 4. The research as a whole found: The quantity of clinical and demographic metadata differed by source and by participant and was supplied without curation.

TCRbeta CDR3 regions were amplified from genomic DNA by means of the immunoSEQ Assay, a bias-controlled multiplex PCR. From the authors' description of their analysis: Within the assay, amplification of reference gene primers was used to estimate how many nucleated cells each sample contained. To quantify the absolute abundance of each unique TCRbeta CDR3 rearrangement, sequence reads were collapsed and filtered. For each sample, productive Simpson clonality was calculated by taking the square root of Simpson's diversity index across productive rearrangements. This immuneACCESS table, as held by TCRdb, lists in-frame sequences with V and J called but not all clones. Of the missing ones, under half trace to an unresolved V gene in checked studies; the others have no known cause. V and J calls and clone size are copied from that table; D and trimming were computed from the DNA. Counted in this sample were about 250,000 clones; around 85% of them appeared once. Of the sample, 8.9% is held by the ten largest clones.

Each collaborating institution followed its own protocols to collect whole blood in K2EDTA tubes. For TCRbeta analysis, collaborators shipped samples in one of three forms: frozen whole blood, isolated PBMCs, or DNA extracted from either of those sample types. The specimen sequenced was peripheral blood. The sequence was obtained from a man at least 80 years old with acute or convalescent COVID-19. Here the chain combines TRBV2 and TRBJ2-3, with 10 bases matching TRBD2. CDR3 region: CASSASGGGDTQYF. The DNA sequence is given as TGTGCCAGCAGTGCTAGCGGGGGAGGCGATACGCAGTATTTT.